One and the same sample provided the 21 T cell receptor beta chains below, sequenced in a study of blood T cell repertoires in COVID-19. TCRdb's table, derived via immunoSEQ multiplex PCR, lists solely in-frame clones and lacks some. The data contain 150,000 or so clones, around 81% of them singletons. Sequenced material: peripheral blood. The receptor set was obtained from a man aged 70 or older who had recovered from COVID-19.

The chain links TRBV5-1 to TRBJ2-2; D might be TRBD2 (5 bases). From germline, CDR1 is SGHRS and CDR2 YFSETQ. The CDR3 extends over 13 amino acids. V was cut by 5 bases and J by 4 bases, with 9 bases left in between. CDR3 coding DNA: TGCGCCAGCAGAAGCGGAAGCACCGGGGAGCTGTTTTTT. Its translation is CASRSGSTGELFF.

The chain employs TRBV28 and TRBJ1-2; maybe TRBD1 (5 bases). Trimming shortened V by 10 bases and J by 7 bases, and 10 bases separated the two germline ends. The germline gives CDR1 MDHEN, CDR2 SYDVKM. The CDR3 sequence is 10 residues long. CDR3 sequence (DNA): TGTGCCACGGGGGTAGGTGGCTACACCTTC. Protein sequence: CATGVGGYTF.

The V call is TRBV6-5, the J call TRBJ2-7, with 11 nucleotides matching TRBD2. Losses at the gene ends were 2 bases for V and 6 bases for J; bases not matched to a gene: 3. CDR3 size: 14 residues. Germline values: CDR1 MNHEY, CDR2 SVGAGI. CDR3 in amino acids: CASSYRTSGGEQYF. In DNA, the CDR3 is TGTGCCAGCAGTTACCGAACTAGCGGGGGCGAGCAGTACTTC.

This rearrangement joins TRBV30 to TRBJ1-1, with a possible D match to TRBD1 (6 bases). The germline gives CDR1 GTSNPN, CDR2 SVGIG (reference sequence). Trimming removed 1 base at V and 7 bases at J, with 16 bases between. The length of the CDR3 is 14 residues. The CDR3 reads CAWSELGKTGEAFF. CDR3 DNA: TGTGCCTGGAGTGAACTGGGTAAGACAGGTGAAGCTTTCTTT.

V is TRBV2 and J is TRBJ1-5; possibly TRBD1 for D (5 bases). The V end was cut by 5 bases, the J end by 0 bases, with 14 bases between. CDR1 SNHLY and CDR2 FYNNEI come from the germline V gene. The CDR3 consists of 16 residues. CDR3 sequence reads: CASSLTRGFSNQPQHF. The CDR3 DNA reads as TGTGCCAGCAGTCTGACACGGGGGTTTAGCAATCAGCCCCAGCATTTT.

This chain uses TRBV28 with TRBJ2-1; 13 nucleotides match TRBD2. This CDR3 contains 14 residues. The V and J ends lost 2 bases and 15 bases, in that order; junction bases with no gene match: 7. Germline CDR1 MDHEN, CDR2 SYDVKM. The CDR3: CASSLPGTSGIGFF. The CDR3 coding sequence is TGTGCCAGCAGTTTACCAGGGACTAGCGGGATCGGGTTCTTC. Drawing the rest from reference TRBV28 and TRBJ2-1, the complete variable domain is DVKVTQSSRYLVKRTGEKVFLECVQDMDHENMFWYRQDPGLGLRLIYFSYDVKMKEKGDIPEGYSVSREKKERFSLILESASTNQTSMYLCASSLPGTSGIGFFGPGTRLTVL.

The V gene is TRBV7-6, the J gene TRBJ2-5; weak D call: TRBD2 (5 bases). The V gene's germline CDR1 is SGHVS and CDR2 FNYEAQ. Trimming stripped 4 bases from V and 2 bases from J, with 11 bases between. The CDR3 is 14 amino acids. CDR3 region: CASSSNTGQETQYF. DNA of the CDR3: TGTGCCAGCAGCTCCAACACGGGGCAAGAGACCCAGTACTTC.

This clone was recorded only once. The V call is TRBV2, the J call TRBJ2-7; TRBD1 might be the D (7 bases). The CDR3 has 14 amino acids. Trimming cost V 8 bases and J 4 bases, with 18 bases left between them. The germline CDR1 and CDR2 sequences are SNHLY and FYNNEI. The CDR3 coding sequence is TGTGCCAGCCAGGGAGGCGGCAGGGGGTACGAGCAGTACTTC. This encodes CASQGGGRGYEQYF.

This clone appeared once. The chain recombines TRBV6-5 with TRBJ2-2, with TRBD2 identical over 11 bases. V lost 7 bases, J lost 2 bases, and 3 bases stayed unmatched. This CDR3 is built from 15 residues. CDR1 and CDR2 (germline): MNHEY, SVGAGI. This chain's CDR3 is CASTGLAENTGELFF. CDR3 DNA sequence: TGTGCCAGCACGGGACTAGCGGAAAACACCGGGGAGCTGTTTTTT.

CDR3 amino acids: CASSYSGQMSWAFF. DNA of the CDR3: TGTGCCAGCAGTTACTCGGGCCAGATGAGTTGGGCTTTCTTT. The genes are TRBV6-6 and TRBJ1-1; D is ambiguous. CDR3 size: 14 residues. V dropped 0 bases and J dropped 11 bases, with 16 bases sitting between them. Germline CDR1 and CDR2: MNHNY and SVGAGI (reference sequence).

The V call is TRBV24-1, the J call TRBJ2-4; 9 nucleotides align to TRBD2. The CDR3 contains 15 residues. Germline trimming cut 3 bases from V and 3 bases from J; bases unmatched to any gene: 2. Germline values: CDR1 KGHDR, CDR2 SFDVKD. Here the CDR3 reads CATSDSGRIKNIQYF. Written as DNA, the CDR3 is TGTGCCACCAGTGATAGCGGGAGGATCAAAAACATTCAGTACTTC.

The rearrangement links TRBV14 to TRBJ1-4; TRBD1 is a possible D gene (6 bases). The CDR3 has 15 residues. The V end lost 4 bases, the J end lost 1 base, and 10 bases lay between the germline ends. Germline-derived CDR1 and CDR2 are SGHDN and FVKESK. The CDR3 loop reads CASSLGQRTNEKLFF. CDR3 sequence (DNA): TGTGCCAGCAGCCTCGGACAGAGAACTAATGAAAAACTGTTTTTT.

The chain uses TRBV11-3 and TRBJ1-5; 7 nucleotides align to TRBD1. The CDR3 has 17 amino acids. J was trimmed by 0 bases and V by 5 bases; bases with no gene match: 10. Germline V gives CDR1 SGHNT, CDR2 YENEEA. This chain's CDR3 is CASSRRQGQISNQPQHF. The DNA for the CDR3 is TGTGCCAGCAGCCGGCGACAGGGTCAAATTAGCAATCAGCCCCAGCATTTT.

The chain couples TRBV6-6 to TRBJ1-1; the match to TRBD1 covers 8 bases. The CDR3 is made up of 16 amino acids. Trimming at V came to 5 bases and at J to 3 bases, leaving 11 bases not matched to a gene. The germline gives CDR1 MNHNY, CDR2 SVGAGI (reference sequence). For the CDR3, the DNA is TGTGCCAGCAGTCGACAGGGGATGGGGTCCGACACTGAAGCTTTCTTT. Its protein product is CASSRQGMGSDTEAFF.

The chain employs TRBV27 and TRBJ2-3; D perhaps matches TRBD1 (5 bases). The V and J ends lost 3 bases and 5 bases respectively, with 12 bases between them. CDR3 length: 14 amino acids. The germline V gene encodes CDR1 MNHEY and CDR2 SMNVEV (reference sequence). The CDR3 spells CASSFAPGRDTQYF. The CDR3 DNA sequence: TGTGCCAGCAGTTTCGCGCCAGGGCGAGATACGCAGTATTTT.

This clone was detected only a few times. This chain connects TRBV18 to TRBJ2-6, with 9 nucleotides matching TRBD1. The CDR3 has 18 residues. V dropped 3 bases and J dropped 0; count of bases not matched to a gene: 6. Germline CDR1 KGHSH, CDR2 LQKENI. The CDR3: CASSPSETGGSGANVLTF. CDR3 nucleotide sequence: TGTGCCAGCTCACCTTCCGAGACAGGGGGCTCTGGGGCCAACGTCCTGACTTTC.

Written as DNA, the CDR3 is TGTGCCAGCAGTGCCGACCCCTTCAAACGACAGGGGGCAAGAGCTTTCTTT. Translated, it gives CASSADPFKRQGARAFF. The gene calls are TRBV25-1 and TRBJ1-1, with TRBD1 identical over 10 bases. Trimming at V came to 4 bases and at J to 10 bases, leaving 18 bases not matched to a gene. This CDR3 contains 17 residues. Germline CDR1 is MGHDK and CDR2 is SYGVNS.

In DNA form, the CDR3 reads TGTGCCAGCAGCTTGTTCGGGAGGACCAGCGAAATGAACACTGAAGCTTTCTTT. It encodes CASSLFGRTSEMNTEAFF. This chain joins TRBV7-8 and TRBJ1-1, with no clear D. Germline CDR1 is SGHVS and CDR2 is FQNEAQ. V was clipped by 3 bases and J by 0 bases, with 20 bases between them. This CDR3 region has 18 residues.

The chain employs TRBV15 and TRBJ2-7, with D possibly matching TRBD2 (5 bases). The CDR3 consists of 13 residues. Germline V CDR1 and CDR2: LNHNV, YYDKDF (reference sequence). V lost 4 bases and J lost 8, with 15 bases in between. As DNA, the CDR3 is TGTGCCACCAGCACTGGACTCCCTTCCCAGCAGTACTTC. Translation: CATSTGLPSQQYF. The variable domain in full, with the rest retrieved from reference TRBV15 and TRBJ2-7, is DAMVIQNPRYQVTQFGKPVTLSCSQTLNHNVMYWYQQKSSQAPKLLFHYYDKDFNNEADTPDNFQSRRPNTSFCFLDIRSPGLGDTAMYLCATSTGLPSQQYFGPGTRLTVT.

V and J are TRBV5-4 and TRBJ2-1; TRBD2 is a possible D gene (5 bases). The V end was cut by 3 bases, the J end by 3 bases, with 13 bases between. This CDR3 is 15 amino acids long. Germline loops: CDR1 SGHNT, CDR2 YYREEE (reference sequence). In DNA, the CDR3 is TGTGCCAGCAGCTCAGAGTCTGGGAGCTACAATGAGCAGTTCTTC. Translating gives CASSSESGSYNEQFF. Filled out from reference TRBV5-4 and TRBJ2-1, the complete variable domain reads ETGVTQSPTHLIKTRGQQVTLRCSSQSGHNTVSWYQQALGQGPQFIFQYYREEENGRGNFPPRFSGLQFPNYSSELNVNALELDDSALYLCASSSESGSYNEQFFGPGTRLTVL.

The chain combines TRBV12-3 or TRBV12-4 with TRBJ1-2; D remains ambiguous. The CDR3 consists of 13 residues. V dropped 0 bases and J dropped 2 bases, with 4 bases sitting between them. CDR3 protein: CASSLAQNYGYTF. The CDR3 DNA is TGTGCCAGCAGTTTAGCGCAGAACTATGGCTACACCTTC.